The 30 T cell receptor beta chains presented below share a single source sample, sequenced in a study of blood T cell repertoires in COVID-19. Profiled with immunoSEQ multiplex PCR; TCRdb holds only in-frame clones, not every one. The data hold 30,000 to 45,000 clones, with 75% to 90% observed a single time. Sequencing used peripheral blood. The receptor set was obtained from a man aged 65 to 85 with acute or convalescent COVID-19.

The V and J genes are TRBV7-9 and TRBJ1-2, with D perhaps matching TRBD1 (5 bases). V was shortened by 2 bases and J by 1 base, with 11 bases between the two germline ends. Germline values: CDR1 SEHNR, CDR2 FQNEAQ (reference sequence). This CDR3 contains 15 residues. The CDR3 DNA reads TGTGCCAGCAGCTTACCCGACAGTGGTAACTATGGCTACACCTTC. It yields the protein CASSLPDSGNYGYTF. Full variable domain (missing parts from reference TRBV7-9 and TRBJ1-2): DTGVSQNPRHKITKRGQNVTFRCDPISEHNRLYWYRQTLGQGPEFLTYFQNEAQLEKSRLLSDRFSAERPKGSFSTLEIQRTEQGDSAMYLCASSLPDSGNYGYTFGSGTRLTVV.

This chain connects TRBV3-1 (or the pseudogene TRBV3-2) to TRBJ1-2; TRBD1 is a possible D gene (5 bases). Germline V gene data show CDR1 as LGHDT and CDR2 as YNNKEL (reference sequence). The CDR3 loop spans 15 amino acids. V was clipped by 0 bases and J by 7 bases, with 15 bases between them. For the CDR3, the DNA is TGTGCCAGCAGCCAAGACTGGTCGGGGGGTAGTGGCTACACCTTC. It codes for CASSQDWSGGSGYTF.

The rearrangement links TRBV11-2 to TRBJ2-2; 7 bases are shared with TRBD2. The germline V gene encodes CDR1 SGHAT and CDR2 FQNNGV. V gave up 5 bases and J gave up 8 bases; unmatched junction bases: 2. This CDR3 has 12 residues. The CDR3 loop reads CASSPREGELFF. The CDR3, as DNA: TGTGCCAGCAGCCCGCGGGAGGGGGAGCTGTTTTTT.

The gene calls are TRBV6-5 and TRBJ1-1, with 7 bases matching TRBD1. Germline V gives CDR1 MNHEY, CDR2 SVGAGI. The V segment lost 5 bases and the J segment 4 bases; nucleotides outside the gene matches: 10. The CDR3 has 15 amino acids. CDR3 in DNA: TGTGCCAGCAGTACATCGACAGGGAGGAGCACTGAAGCTTTCTTT. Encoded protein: CASSTSTGRSTEAFF.

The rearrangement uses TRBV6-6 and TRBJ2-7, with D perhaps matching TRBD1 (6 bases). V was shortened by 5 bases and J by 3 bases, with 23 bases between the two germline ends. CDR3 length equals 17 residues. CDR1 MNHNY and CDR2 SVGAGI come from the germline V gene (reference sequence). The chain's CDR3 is CASSRLPGTGKNYEQYF. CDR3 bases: TGTGCCAGCAGTCGCCTTCCCGGTACAGGGAAGAACTACGAGCAGTACTTC.

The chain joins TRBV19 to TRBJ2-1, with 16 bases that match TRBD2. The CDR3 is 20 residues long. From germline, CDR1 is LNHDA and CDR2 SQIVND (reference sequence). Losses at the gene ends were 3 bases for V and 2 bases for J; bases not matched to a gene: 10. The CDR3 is CASSIGGLAGGVWTYNEQFF. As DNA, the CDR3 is TGTGCCAGTAGTATCGGGGGACTAGCGGGAGGGGTATGGACCTACAATGAGCAGTTCTTC.

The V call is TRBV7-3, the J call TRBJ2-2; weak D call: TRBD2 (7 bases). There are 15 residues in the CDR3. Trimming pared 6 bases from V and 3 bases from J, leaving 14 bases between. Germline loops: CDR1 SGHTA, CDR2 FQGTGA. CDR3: CASRGGGSDTGELFF. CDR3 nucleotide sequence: TGTGCCAGCAGGGGAGGGGGATCGGACACCGGGGAGCTGTTTTTT. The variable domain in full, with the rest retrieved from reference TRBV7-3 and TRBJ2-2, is GAGVSQTPSNKVTEKGKYVELRCDPISGHTALYWYRQSLGQGPEFLIYFQGTGAADDSGLPNDRFFAVRPEGSVSTLKIQRTERGDSAVYLCASRGGGSDTGELFFGEGSRLTVL.

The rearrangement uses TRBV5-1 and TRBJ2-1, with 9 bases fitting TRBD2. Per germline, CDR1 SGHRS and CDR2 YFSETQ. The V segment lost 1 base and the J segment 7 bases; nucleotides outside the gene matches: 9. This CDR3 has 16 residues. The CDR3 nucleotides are TGCGCCAGCAGCTTGAGGGAGCGGGAGGAGGGTAATGAGCAGTTCTTC. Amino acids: CASSLREREEGNEQFF.

The CDR3 DNA is TGTGCCAGCAGCCCAGGACAGGGGGCCGTCCAAAACATTCAGTACTTC. This translates into CASSPGQGAVQNIQYF. J is TRBJ2-4 and V is TRBV5-6; TRBD1 agrees at 11 bases. CDR3 length equals 16 residues. Germline-derived CDR1 and CDR2 are SGHDT and YYEEEE. With 4 bases clipped from V and 5 bases from J, the junction kept 8 bases outside the gene matches.

CDR3 in DNA: TGTGCCAGCAGCTTTCAGACAGGGGGGGAAGAGACCCAGTACTTC. The encoded protein is CASSFQTGGEETQYF. This chain connects TRBV5-4 to TRBJ2-5, with 9 bases aligning to TRBD1. Trimming removed 2 bases from V and 3 bases from J; junction bases left unmatched: 5. The CDR3 is 15 residues long. Germline loops: CDR1 SGHNT, CDR2 YYREEE (reference sequence).

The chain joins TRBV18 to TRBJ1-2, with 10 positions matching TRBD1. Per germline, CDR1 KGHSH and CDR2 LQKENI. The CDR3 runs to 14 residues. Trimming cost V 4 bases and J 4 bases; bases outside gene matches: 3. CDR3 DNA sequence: TGTGCCAGCTCACAAGACAGGGGGCCCTATGGCTACACCTTC. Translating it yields CASSQDRGPYGYTF.

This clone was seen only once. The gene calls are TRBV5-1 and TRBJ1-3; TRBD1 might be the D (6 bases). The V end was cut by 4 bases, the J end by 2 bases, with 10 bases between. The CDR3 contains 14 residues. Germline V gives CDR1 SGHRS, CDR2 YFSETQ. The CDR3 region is CASSQQGPGNTIYF. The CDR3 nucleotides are TGCGCCAGCAGCCAACAGGGACCTGGAAACACCATATATTTT.

The CDR3 loop reads CASKQEYSNQPQHF. CDR3 bases: TGTGCCAGCAAGCAGGAATATAGCAATCAGCCCCAGCATTTT. The chain uses TRBV2 and TRBJ1-5, with D uncertain. Per germline, CDR1 SNHLY and CDR2 FYNNEI. The CDR3 has 14 residues. The germline V and J ends were trimmed by 7 bases and 0 bases, with 10 bases remaining between them.

CDR3 sequence (DNA): TGTGCCAGCTCACCACCTACAGGGCGAGGAAACACCATATATTTT. Protein: CASSPPTGRGNTIYF. The gene calls are TRBV18 and TRBJ1-3; TRBD1 might be the D (6 bases). The CDR3 loop spans 15 amino acids. V gave up 0 bases and J gave up 4 bases, with 10 bases separating them. From germline, CDR1 is KGHSH and CDR2 LQKENI.

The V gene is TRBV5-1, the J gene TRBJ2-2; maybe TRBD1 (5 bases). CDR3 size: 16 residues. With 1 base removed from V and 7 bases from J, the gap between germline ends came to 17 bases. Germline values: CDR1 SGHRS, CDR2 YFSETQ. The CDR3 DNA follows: TGCGCCAGCAGCTTGTTTGCAGGGCCCTCGGGCGGGGAGCTGTTTTTT. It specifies CASSLFAGPSGGELFF.

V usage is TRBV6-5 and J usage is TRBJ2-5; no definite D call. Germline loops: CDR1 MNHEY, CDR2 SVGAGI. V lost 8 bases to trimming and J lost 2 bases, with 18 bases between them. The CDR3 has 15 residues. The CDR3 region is CASHLADSIQETQYF. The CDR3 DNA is TGTGCCAGCCACTTGGCGGATAGTATACAAGAGACCCAGTACTTC.

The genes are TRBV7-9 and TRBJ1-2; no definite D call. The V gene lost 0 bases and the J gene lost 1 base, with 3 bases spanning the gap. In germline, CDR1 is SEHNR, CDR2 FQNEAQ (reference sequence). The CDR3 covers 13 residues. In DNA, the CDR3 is TGTGCCAGCAGCTTAGCGAGTAACTATGGCTACACCTTC. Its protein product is CASSLASNYGYTF.

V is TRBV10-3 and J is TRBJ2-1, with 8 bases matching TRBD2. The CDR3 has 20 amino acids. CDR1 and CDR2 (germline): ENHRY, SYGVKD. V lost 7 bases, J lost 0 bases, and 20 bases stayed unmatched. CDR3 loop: CAITVNRGREATSSYNEQFF. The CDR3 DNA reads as TGTGCCATCACCGTCAACCGGGGGCGGGAGGCCACAAGCTCCTACAATGAGCAGTTCTTC.

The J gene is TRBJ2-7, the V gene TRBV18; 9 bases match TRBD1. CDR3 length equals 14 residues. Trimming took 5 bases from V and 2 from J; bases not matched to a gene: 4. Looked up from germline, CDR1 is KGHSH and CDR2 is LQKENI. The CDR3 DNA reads TGTGCCAGCTCAGATGGACAGGGGACCTACGAGCAGTACTTC. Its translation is CASSDGQGTYEQYF.

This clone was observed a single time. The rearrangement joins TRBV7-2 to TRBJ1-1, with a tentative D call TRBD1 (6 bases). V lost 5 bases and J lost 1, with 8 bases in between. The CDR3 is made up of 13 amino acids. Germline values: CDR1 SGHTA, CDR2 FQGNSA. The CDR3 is CASSPQGNTEAFF. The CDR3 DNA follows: TGTGCCAGCAGCCCACAGGGGAACACTGAAGCTTTCTTT.

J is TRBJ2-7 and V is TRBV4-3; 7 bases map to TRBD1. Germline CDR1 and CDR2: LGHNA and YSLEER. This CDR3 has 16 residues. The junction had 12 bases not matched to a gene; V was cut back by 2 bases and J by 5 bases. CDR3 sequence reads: CASSQSLDRLYDEQYF. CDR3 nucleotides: TGCGCCAGCAGCCAATCTTTGGACAGGTTGTACGACGAGCAGTACTTC.

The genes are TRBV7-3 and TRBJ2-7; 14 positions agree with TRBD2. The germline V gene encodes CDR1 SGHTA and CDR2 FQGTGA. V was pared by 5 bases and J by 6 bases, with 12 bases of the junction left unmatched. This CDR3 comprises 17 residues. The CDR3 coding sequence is TGTGCCAGCAGCCGAAAGCCCGGGACTAGCGGGAGTGGCGAGCAGTACTTC. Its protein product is CASSRKPGTSGSGEQYF.

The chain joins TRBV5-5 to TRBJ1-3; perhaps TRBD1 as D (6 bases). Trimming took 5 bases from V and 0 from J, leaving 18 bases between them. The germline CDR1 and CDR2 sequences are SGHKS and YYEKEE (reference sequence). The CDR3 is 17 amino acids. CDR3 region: CASRHSTGLASGNTIYF. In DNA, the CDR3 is TGTGCCAGCAGACACTCCACAGGGCTAGCCTCTGGAAACACCATATATTTT.

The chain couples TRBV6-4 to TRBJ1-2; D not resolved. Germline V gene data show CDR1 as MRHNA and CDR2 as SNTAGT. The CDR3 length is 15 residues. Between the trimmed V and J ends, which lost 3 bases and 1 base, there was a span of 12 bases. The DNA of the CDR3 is TGTGCCAGCAGTGAGTCGGCAGGTAGTAACTATGGCTACACCTTC. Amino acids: CASSESAGSNYGYTF.

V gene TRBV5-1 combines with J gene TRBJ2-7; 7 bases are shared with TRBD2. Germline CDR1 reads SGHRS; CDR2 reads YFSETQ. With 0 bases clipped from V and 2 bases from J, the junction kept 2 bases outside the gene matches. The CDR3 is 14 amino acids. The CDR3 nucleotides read TGCGCCAGCAGCTTGGCCGCGGGAGCCTACGAGCAGTACTTC. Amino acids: CASSLAAGAYEQYF.

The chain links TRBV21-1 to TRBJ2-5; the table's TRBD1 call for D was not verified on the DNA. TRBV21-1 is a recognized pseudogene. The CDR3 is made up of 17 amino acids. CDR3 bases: TGTGCCAGCAGCAAAGAAGGACAGGCTAGAGACCAAGAGACCCAGTACTTC. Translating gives CASSKEGQARDQETQYF.

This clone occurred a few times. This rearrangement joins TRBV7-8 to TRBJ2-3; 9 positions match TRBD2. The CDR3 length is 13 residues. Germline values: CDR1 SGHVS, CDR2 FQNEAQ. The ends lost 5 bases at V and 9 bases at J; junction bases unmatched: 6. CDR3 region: CASSLSGRGTQYF. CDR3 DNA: TGTGCCAGCAGCCTTAGCGGGAGAGGCACGCAGTATTTT.

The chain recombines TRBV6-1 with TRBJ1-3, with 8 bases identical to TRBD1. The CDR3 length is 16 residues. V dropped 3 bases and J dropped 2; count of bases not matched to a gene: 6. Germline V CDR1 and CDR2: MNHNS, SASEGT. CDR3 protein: CASSDPGRGPGNTIYF. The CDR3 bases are TGTGCCAGCAGTGACCCCGGCAGGGGGCCTGGAAACACCATATATTTT.

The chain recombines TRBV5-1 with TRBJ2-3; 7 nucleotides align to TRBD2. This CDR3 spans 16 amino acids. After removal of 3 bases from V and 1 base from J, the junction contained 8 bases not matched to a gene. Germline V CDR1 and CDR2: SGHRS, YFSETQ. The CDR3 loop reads CASSSGLGGGTDTQYF. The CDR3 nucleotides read TGCGCCAGCAGCTCAGGACTAGGAGGGGGCACAGATACGCAGTATTTT.

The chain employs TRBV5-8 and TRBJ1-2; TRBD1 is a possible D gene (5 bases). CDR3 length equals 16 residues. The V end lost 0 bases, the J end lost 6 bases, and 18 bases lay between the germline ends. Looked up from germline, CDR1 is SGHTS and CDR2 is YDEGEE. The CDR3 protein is CASSLVRVDSRNGYTF. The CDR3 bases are TGTGCCAGCAGCTTGGTTCGGGTAGACAGTCGCAATGGCTACACCTTC. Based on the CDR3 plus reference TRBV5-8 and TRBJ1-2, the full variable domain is EAGVTQSPTHLIKTRGQQATLRCSPISGHTSVYWYQQALGLGLQFLLWYDEGEERNRGNFPPRFSGRQFPNYSSELNVNALELEDSALYLCASSLVRVDSRNGYTFGSGTRLTVV.